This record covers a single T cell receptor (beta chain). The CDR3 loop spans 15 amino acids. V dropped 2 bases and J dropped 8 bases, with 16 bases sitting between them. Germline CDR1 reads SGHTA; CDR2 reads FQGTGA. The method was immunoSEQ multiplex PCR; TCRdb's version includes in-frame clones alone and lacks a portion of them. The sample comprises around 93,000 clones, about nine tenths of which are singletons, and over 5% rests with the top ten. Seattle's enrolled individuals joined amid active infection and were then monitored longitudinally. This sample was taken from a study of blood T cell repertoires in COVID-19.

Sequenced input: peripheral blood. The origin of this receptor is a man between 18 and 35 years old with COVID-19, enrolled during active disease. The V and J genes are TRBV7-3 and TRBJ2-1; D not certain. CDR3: CASSLEVSLSDEQFF. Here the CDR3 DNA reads TGTGCCAGCAGCTTAGAAGTAAGTCTTTCGGATGAGCAGTTCTTC.